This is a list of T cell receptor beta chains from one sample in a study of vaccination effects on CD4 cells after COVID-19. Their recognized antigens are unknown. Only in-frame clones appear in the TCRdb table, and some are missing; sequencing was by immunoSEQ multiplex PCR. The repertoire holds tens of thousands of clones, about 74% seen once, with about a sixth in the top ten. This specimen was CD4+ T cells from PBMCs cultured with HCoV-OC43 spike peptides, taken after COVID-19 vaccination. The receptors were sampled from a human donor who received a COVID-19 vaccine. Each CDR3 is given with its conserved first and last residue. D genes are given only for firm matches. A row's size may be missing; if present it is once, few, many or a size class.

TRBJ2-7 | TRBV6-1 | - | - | TGTGCCAGCAGTGAATACAGGGAGGGCGAGCAGTACTTC | CASSEYREGEQYF
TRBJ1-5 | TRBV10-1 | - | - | TGCGCCAGCAGTGAGTCGACGGGTCAGCCCCAGCATTTT | CASSESTGQPQHF
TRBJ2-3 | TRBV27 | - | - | TGTGCCAGCAGTTTGGTTTCGGGAAGCACAGATACGCAGTATTTT | CASSLVSGSTDTQYF
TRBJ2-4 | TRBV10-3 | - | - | TGTGCCATCAGTGATTACCGGGACGGAACAAACATTCAGTACTTC | CAISDYRDGTNIQYF
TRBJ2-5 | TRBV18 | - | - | TGTGCCAGCTCACACCGACAGGGAGGGGCCCAAGAGACCCAGTACTTC | CASSHRQGGAQETQYF
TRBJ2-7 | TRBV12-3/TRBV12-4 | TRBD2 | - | TGTGCCAGCACCCTGGGGGGGAAGACGGGGCAGTACTTC | CASTLGGKTGQYF
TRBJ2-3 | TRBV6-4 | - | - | TGTGCCAGCAGTGAGGAGGGTAATCCCCGAAAGGATACGCAGTATTTT | CASSEEGNPRKDTQYF
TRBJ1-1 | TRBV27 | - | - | TGTGCCAGCAGTAAGGGGACTGAAGCTTTCTTT | CASSKGTEAFF
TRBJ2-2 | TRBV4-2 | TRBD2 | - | TGTGCCAGCAGCCTGGGTACTAGCGGGGTGAACACCGGGGAGCTGTTTTTT | CASSLGTSGVNTGELFF
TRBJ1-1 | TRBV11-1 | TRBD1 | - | TGTGCCAGCATCCGTATGGGACAGGGGGCAACTGAAGCTTTCTTT | CASIRMGQGATEAFF
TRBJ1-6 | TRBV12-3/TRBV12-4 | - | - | TGTGCCAGCAGTTTAATACAGGATTCACCCCTCCACTTT | CASSLIQDSPLHF
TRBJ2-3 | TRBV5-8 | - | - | TGTGCCAGCAGCTTTAAGGTGCCCGGGGGTACGCAGTATTTT | CASSFKVPGGTQYF
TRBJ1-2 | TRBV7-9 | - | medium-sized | TGTGCCAGCACACTCAGGGGCGCCTCTAACTATGGCTACACCTTC | CASTLRGASNYGYTF
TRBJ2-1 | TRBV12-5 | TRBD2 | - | TGTGCTAGTGCCCAAGCCCCCCGACTAGCGGGGTACAATGAGCAGTTCTTC | CASAQAPRLAGYNEQFF
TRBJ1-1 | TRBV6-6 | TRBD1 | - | TGTGCCAGCACCGAACAGGGGGGGTGGAACACTGAAGCTTTCTTT | CASTEQGGWNTEAFF
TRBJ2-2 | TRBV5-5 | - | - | TGTGCCAGCAGCCCTGGACGGACCGGGGAGCTGTTTTTT | CASSPGRTGELFF
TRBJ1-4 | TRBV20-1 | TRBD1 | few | TGCAGTGCTAGTTTACCCGGGACAGGGAATGAAAAACTGTTTTTT | CSASLPGTGNEKLFF
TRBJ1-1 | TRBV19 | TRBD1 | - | TGTGCCAGTAGTATAGATGGATACAGGGGTTCGGAAGTTTGGAACACTGAAGCTTTCTTT | CASSIDGYRGSEVWNTEAFF
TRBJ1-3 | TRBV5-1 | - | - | TGCGCCAGCAGGTCTTCCGGGGGTGGAAACACCATATATTTT | CASRSSGGGNTIYF
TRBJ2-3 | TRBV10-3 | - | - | TGTGCCATCAGTGCCTCTAGCACAGATACGCAGTATTTT | CAISASSTDTQYF
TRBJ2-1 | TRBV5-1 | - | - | TGCGCCAGCAGCTGGGTGGGGGCGAATGAGCAGTTCTTC | CASSWVGANEQFF
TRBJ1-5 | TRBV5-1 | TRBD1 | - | TGCGCCAGCAGCCCCGGGACAGGGGCTCAGCCCCAGCATTTT | CASSPGTGAQPQHF
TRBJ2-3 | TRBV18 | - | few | TGTGCCAGCTCACCTATATCCGGGAGTGATACGCAGTATTTT | CASSPISGSDTQYF
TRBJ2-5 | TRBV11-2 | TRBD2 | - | TGTGCCAGCAGCTTCAGGTTAGGGACTAGCGGGGGGAAACAAGAGACCCAGTACTTC | CASSFRLGTSGGKQETQYF
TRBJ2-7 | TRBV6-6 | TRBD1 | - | TGTGCCAGCGGACAGGGTGAGCAGTACTTC | CASGQGEQYF
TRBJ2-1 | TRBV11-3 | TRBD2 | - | TGTGCCAGCAGCCAAGCGGGAGTGGGTACGGGTGAGCAGTTCTTC | CASSQAGVGTGEQFF
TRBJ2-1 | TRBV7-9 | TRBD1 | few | TGTGCCAGCAGCTTAGGACAGGGCCGTAATGAGCAGTTCTTC | CASSLGQGRNEQFF
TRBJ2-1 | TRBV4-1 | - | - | TGCGCCAGCAGCCACCCGGGCCGGTACAGCAACAATGAGCAGTTCTTC | CASSHPGRYSNNEQFF
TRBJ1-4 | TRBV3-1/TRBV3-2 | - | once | TGTGCCAGCAGTCAAGCCACGATTGAAAAACTGTTTTTT | CASSQATIEKLFF
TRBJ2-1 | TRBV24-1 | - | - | TGTGCCACCAGTGACCAATGGGGGGGCTTGGTGAATGAGCAGTTCTTC | CATSDQWGGLVNEQFF
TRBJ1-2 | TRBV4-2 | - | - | TGTGCCAGCAGCCAAGAGGCGCGCCCGTCTACTAACTATGGCTACACCTTC | CASSQEARPSTNYGYTF
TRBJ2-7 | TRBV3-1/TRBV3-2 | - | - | TGTGCCAGCAGCCAAACGACTATTTCCTACGAGCAGTACTTC | CASSQTTISYEQYF
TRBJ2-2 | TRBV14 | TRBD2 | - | TGTGCCAGCAACCACACCTCATTAACTGCCGGGACTAGCGGGATAACCGGGGAGCTGTTTTTT | CASNHTSLTAGTSGITGELFF
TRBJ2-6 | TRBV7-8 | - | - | TGTGCCAGCAGCTTAGCGATGGGACGGGGCTCTAGGGCCAACGTCCTGACTTTC | CASSLAMGRGSRANVLTF
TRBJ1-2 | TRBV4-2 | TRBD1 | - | TGTGCCAGCAGCCAGCCCGGGACAGGGATGCATGGCTACACCTTC | CASSQPGTGMHGYTF
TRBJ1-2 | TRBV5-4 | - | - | TGTGCCAGCAGCCCGGGGGTTTATGGCTACACCTTC | CASSPGVYGYTF
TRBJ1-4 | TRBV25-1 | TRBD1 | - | TGTGCCAGCAGTGTCGGCGGGACAGGGAGCGAAAAACTGTTTTTT | CASSVGGTGSEKLFF